A single sample is the source of the 5 T cell receptor beta chains below, sequenced in a study of CD8+ T cells in alopecia areata. cDNA prepared by RNA extraction and subsequent reverse transcription served as the template for sequencing. Profiling relied on immunoSEQ multiplex PCR, and the TCRdb table lists in-frame clones only, not all of them. Found here are more than 130,000 clones, roughly four fifths of them singletons; the top ten hold 20% to 25%. Treatment indicated: oral pan-JAK inhibitor, 5-10 mg twice daily. The sample in question was CD8+ T cells sorted from blood, obtained at week 4, from a patient treated with tofacitinib. These TCRs come from a human donor with alopecia areata.

This clone was found a few times. The V and J genes are TRBV7-9 and TRBJ1-4; D not resolved. Trimming took 5 bases from V and 4 from J, leaving 8 bases between them. This CDR3 region has 13 residues. CDR1 and CDR2 (germline): SEHNR, FQNEAQ (reference sequence). CDR3 DNA: TGTGCCAGCAGCCATACGAATAATGAAAAACTGTTTTTT. This sequence encodes CASSHTNNEKLFF.

The rearrangement links TRBV6-5 to TRBJ2-3, with TRBD1 matching 8 bases. Germline V CDR1 and CDR2: MNHEY, SVGAGI. V trimming: 6 bases; J trimming: 5 bases; junction bases outside the gene matches: 7. This CDR3 has 14 residues. The CDR3 loop reads CASSWQGAQDTQYF. The CDR3 nucleotides read TGTGCCAGCAGCTGGCAGGGGGCGCAAGATACGCAGTATTTT.

This chain joins TRBV7-6 and TRBJ1-2; 9 positions match TRBD1. CDR1 SGHVS and CDR2 FNYEAQ come from the germline V gene. J lost 4 bases, V lost 3 bases, and 9 bases had no gene match. The CDR3 loop spans 16 amino acids. This CDR3 reads CASSLTADRGVYGYTF. The CDR3 bases are TGTGCCAGCAGCTTGACCGCCGACAGGGGGGTCTATGGCTACACCTTC. Together with reference TRBV7-6 and TRBJ1-2, the CDR3 gives the full variable domain: GAGVSQSPRYKVTKRGQDVALRCDPISGHVSLYWYRQALGQGPEFLTYFNYEAQQDKSGLPNDRFSAERPEGSISTLTIQRTEQRDSAMYRCASSLTADRGVYGYTFGSGTRLTVV.

The rearrangement links TRBV30 to TRBJ2-5; 9 bases are a match to TRBD1. Per the germline V gene, CDR1 is GTSNPN and CDR2 is SVGIG (reference sequence). The CDR3 loop spans 14 amino acids. V was clipped by 2 bases and J by 5 bases; unmatched bases: 6. CDR3 bases: TGTGCCTGGAGTTTCGGGGACAGGGACGAGACCCAGTACTTC. This gives the protein CAWSFGDRDETQYF.

The genes are TRBV7-9 and TRBJ1-2; D may be TRBD1 (5 bases). V was pared by 3 bases and J by 6 bases, with 8 bases between. Looked up from germline, CDR1 is SEHNR and CDR2 is FQNEAQ (reference sequence). The CDR3 consists of 12 residues. The CDR3 DNA reads as TGTGCCAGCAGCTTGACGACAGATGGCTACACCTTC. It encodes CASSLTTDGYTF.